The TCR beta chain under discussion was sequenced for a study of blood T cell repertoires in COVID-19. Study at large: Italy, Spain and the United States were the sources of the convalescent and acute COVID-19 samples. Sources were T cells, B-cell-depleted T cells, or PBMCs; the material itself was cDNA or gDNA.

Authors' data handling: It was from reference gene primer amplification that nucleated cell counts were estimated. TCRdb keeps only in-frame clones here, not all; method: immunoSEQ multiplex PCR. V and J calls and clone size are copied from that table; D and trimming were computed from the DNA. The sample carries 250,000 to 300,000 clones, 75% to 90% recorded once. CDR3 length equals 13 residues. CDR1 is SNHLY, CDR2 FYNNEI, per germline. V shed 7 bases and J shed 5 bases, with 9 bases lying between them. This clonotype was obtained from a middle-aged man with acute or convalescent COVID-19. The rearrangement joins TRBV2 to TRBJ1-6; tentatively, D is TRBD1 (6 bases). Sequenced material: peripheral blood. The CDR3 here is CASIRTDNSPLHF. The CDR3 DNA sequence: TGTGCCAGCATTCGGACAGATAATTCACCCCTCCACTTT.